This T cell receptor (beta chain) was profiled in a study of T-cell memory formation after mild COVID-19 (dated by TCRdb to the early 2020s). With respect to the entire study: TCR sequence clusters from the two donors were found to be largely donor specific. Two young, previously healthy adult volunteers made up the cohort, one male and one female. Longitudinal TCRalpha and TCRbeta repertoire sequencing tracked T-cell clones expanding and contracting after mild COVID-19 in a couple of donors. Overall study outcomes, separate from this receptor: The second-wave clones that peaked on day 37 were not confirmed to be SARS-CoV-2 specific. Clones that contracted from day 15 to 85 showed balanced CD4/CD8 phenotypes, whereas a second wave of clones that expanded from day 15 to 37 leaned towards CD4+. The detection of some responding clones in pre-infection memory suggests that pre-existing cross-reactive memory T cells joined the SARS-CoV-2 response. Contracting CD4+ clones were located mainly in the CM and EM memory subsets, whereas CD8+ clones were found to be enriched in EMRA. The study covered only a couple of mild cases, and larger cohorts including severe cases with pre-infection samples were considered necessary.

Ficoll-Paque density gradient centrifugation was the method used to isolate PBMCs. The sample was run on an Illumina NovaSeq 6000. TCRalpha and TCRbeta cDNA libraries were constructed by 5'RACE with constant-segment primers, with sample barcodes and unique molecular identifiers being introduced. Trizol reagent was used to extract RNA from every sample. The libraries were amplified in two PCR steps, and the second step added a second sample barcode and Illumina TruSeq adapters. Sequencing of libraries was performed on an Illumina NovaSeq with 2 x 150 bp paired-end reads. The paper's data handling went like this. The reads were demultiplexed and collapsed into UMI-guided consensus sequences using migec v1.2.7. Using mixcr v2.1.11, the UMI consensuses were aligned to TRA and TRB V and J templates and assembled into clonotypes. Expanded or contracted clonotypes were those called significant by both edgeR and NoisET, with noise models trained on biological replicates. For edgeR calls, the cutoffs were a false discovery rate-adjusted p below 0.01 and a log2 fold-change threshold of 1. As an exploratory analysis of dynamics, max-normalized trajectories of the 1000 most abundant clonotypes were examined by PCA with hierarchical clustering. Separately sequenced CD4+ and CD8+ repertoires were used to assign a CD4 or CD8 phenotype to each responding clone. TCRdb reprocessing: public reads trimmed at Q25 with fastp, clones called with MiXCR, in-frame beta chains kept. One record per CDR3 amino acid sequence lists the most common genes and DNA. These V and J calls derive from TCRdb rather than the authors' analysis. Within this sample are 35,000 to 50,000 distinct CDR3 sequences, with roughly 6.1% of them counted one time only. 0.8% to 1% of the sample is held by the ten biggest clonotypes.

Including cysteine and phenylalanine, the CDR3 has 17 amino acids. The CDR3 DNA has 51 bases and is translated from base 1. As encoded in the germline V gene (reference sequence), CDR1 is SSHAT while CDR2 is FNYEAQ. V was cut back by 5 bases and J by 4 bases, leaving a gap of 20 bases between them. This clonotype was counted a few times. Its antigen specificity is not known. There are no base qualities to consult, and no much larger clone falls within one base. This sequence originates from an adult who had mild COVID-19 (a few samples of this study predate the infection). The sample titles of this study are shuffled in the database, so cell type and time point are left out. The rearrangement joined TRBV7-7 to TRBJ2-2, with TRBD2 tentatively as D gene (6 bases match). Sequencing was performed on PBMCs or a T cell subset sorted from them (not recorded which). CDR3 loop: CASSPHSAGLGTGELFF. The DNA sequence is as follows: TGTGCCAGCAGCCCACACAGCGCGGGATTGGGCACCGGGGAGCTGTTTTTT.